The present entry profiles one T cell receptor beta chain with its context. Its matching antigen is unknown. The entry originates in a study of Ad26.COV2.S vaccination and SARS-CoV-2 variants. Findings and caveats of the study: Spike-specific TCR breadth was greater after Ad26.COV2.S than placebo. Possible underestimation of total T cell responses by the TCR breadth and depth analyses was noted. It was reported that spike-specific CD8+ and CD4+ T cell responses were substantially broad after vaccination.

This CDR3 has 16 amino acids. The germline gives CDR1 PRHDT, CDR2 FYEKMQ (reference sequence). V gave up 0 bases and J gave up 4 bases, with 16 bases separating them. Data came from immunoSEQ multiplex PCR; TCRdb stores just in-frame clones and leaves some out. The table shows some 190,000 clones, with around 85% occurring only once. The sequencing used peripheral blood, collected after recovery from COVID-19. The chain recombines TRBV13 with TRBJ2-7; D is undetermined. The TCR was taken from a human donor who had recovered from COVID-19. Here the CDR3 reads CASSLGGNSLLYEQYF. CDR3 DNA: TGTGCCAGCAGCTTAGGTGGGAATAGCCTTTTGTACGAGCAGTACTTC.